A selection of T cell receptor beta chains follows, all from one sample in a study of early T cells in non-severe SARS-CoV-2 infection. TCRdb independently ran MiXCR on the 5' RACE reads; one entry per CDR3 protein. The profile covers about 69,000 distinct CDR3 sequences, with about an eighth appearing a single time and 5% to 6.5% taken by the ten largest. Source material: whole blood. These receptors all come from an adult who was a healthcare worker with PCR-confirmed SARS-CoV-2 infection or an uninfected control (not recorded which). Both conserved end residues are part of each CDR3. Each record gives: D gene, J gene, V gene, clone size, CDR3 protein, CDR3 DNA. A D gene is named only where the DNA matches it firmly. The size of a clone is reported for some rows only, either as once, few or many, or as a class for expanded clones.

D: TRBD1; J: TRBJ1-5; V: TRBV2; size: -; CDR3: CASQDRSDQPQHF; DNA: TGTGCCAGCCAGGACAGGTCCGATCAGCCCCAGCATTTT
D: -; J: TRBJ1-4; V: TRBV6-5; size: many; CDR3: CASRQGDHEKLFF; DNA: TGTGCCAGCAGGCAGGGAGATCATGAAAAACTGTTTTTT
D: -; J: TRBJ2-3; V: TRBV28; size: few; CDR3: CASSKGGSDTQYF; DNA: TGTGCCAGCAGTAAGGGGGGCTCAGATACGCAGTATTTT
D: -; J: TRBJ2-5; V: TRBV4-1; size: few; CDR3: CASSQSRDFRETQYF; DNA: TGCGCCAGCAGCCAGAGCCGGGACTTTCGTGAGACCCAGTACTTC
D: -; J: TRBJ2-3; V: TRBV3-1; size: -; CDR3: CASSQDYTDTQYF; DNA: TGTGCCAGCAGCCAAGACTACACAGATACGCAGTATTTT
D: TRBD2; J: TRBJ2-1; V: TRBV29-1; size: -; CDR3: CSVGGRVGGRANEQFF; DNA: TGCAGCGTTGGAGGACGGGTTGGCGGGAGGGCAAATGAGCAGTTCTTC
D: TRBD1; J: TRBJ2-1; V: TRBV5-1; size: few; CDR3: CASSVGGQTYNEQFF; DNA: TGCGCCAGCAGCGTAGGGGGCCAGACCTACAATGAGCAGTTCTTC
D: -; J: TRBJ1-1; V: TRBV29-1; size: many; CDR3: CSVEDLEAFF; DNA: TGCAGCGTTGAGGACCTCGAAGCTTTCTTT
D: -; J: TRBJ2-7; V: TRBV20-1; size: few; CDR3: CSAKTPRVGGEQYF; DNA: TGCAGTGCTAAAACCCCCCGGGTTGGGGGCGAGCAGTACTTC
D: TRBD1; J: TRBJ2-1; V: TRBV5-6; size: once; CDR3: CASSKGQTSSSYNEQFF; DNA: TGTGCCAGCAGCAAGGGACAGACATCTAGCTCCTACAATGAGCAGTTCTTC
D: -; J: TRBJ2-2; V: TRBV4-1; size: few; CDR3: CASSQAGVGPLTGELFF; DNA: TGCGCCAGCAGCCAAGCGGGAGTGGGACCTCTCACCGGGGAGCTGTTTTTT
D: -; J: TRBJ2-3; V: TRBV7-2; size: -; CDR3: CASSTYTDTQYF; DNA: TGTGCCAGCAGTACTTACACAGATACGCAGTATTTT
D: -; J: TRBJ2-7; V: TRBV30; size: once; CDR3: CAWSVGGVSYEQYF; DNA: TGTGCCTGGAGTGTCGGGGGCGTGTCCTACGAGCAGTACTTC
D: -; J: TRBJ2-5; V: TRBV7-7; size: many; CDR3: CASSPGQQETQYF; DNA: TGTGCGAGCTCCCCCGGCCAACAAGAGACCCAGTACTTC
D: -; J: TRBJ2-6; V: TRBV12-3/TRBV12-4; size: many; CDR3: CASRRFSGANVLTF; DNA: TGTGCCAGCAGACGGTTCTCTGGGGCCAACGTCCTGACTTTC
D: TRBD2; J: TRBJ2-7; V: TRBV5-6; size: few; CDR3: CASSLGSGGYEQYF; DNA: TGTGCCAGCAGCTTGGGTAGCGGGGGATACGAGCAGTACTTC
D: -; J: TRBJ2-2; V: TRBV18; size: many; CDR3: CASSLPGMNTGELFF; DNA: TGTGCCAGCTCCCTCCCGGGAATGAACACCGGGGAGCTGTTTTTT
D: -; J: TRBJ2-5; V: TRBV29-1; size: many; CDR3: CSVIRGEETQYF; DNA: TGCAGCGTTATCAGGGGGGAAGAGACCCAGTACTTC
D: TRBD1; J: TRBJ2-7; V: TRBV11-2; size: -; CDR3: CASSQDRASYEQYF; DNA: TGTGCCAGCAGCCAGGACAGGGCCTCCTACGAGCAGTACTTC
D: -; J: TRBJ2-5; V: TRBV7-2; size: few; CDR3: CASSLTRGQETQYF; DNA: TGTGCCAGCAGCTTGACCCGGGGACAAGAGACCCAGTACTTC
D: -; J: TRBJ2-5; V: TRBV6-5; size: few; CDR3: CASSPFQGSETQYF; DNA: TGTGCCAGCAGCCCTTTCCAGGGCTCGGAGACCCAGTACTTC
D: -; J: TRBJ2-1; V: TRBV7-9; size: -; CDR3: CASSLRLGDYNEQFF; DNA: TGTGCCAGCAGCTTACGGCTTGGGGACTACAATGAGCAGTTCTTC
D: -; J: TRBJ2-3; V: TRBV13; size: few; CDR3: CASSLLGSTDTQYF; DNA: TGTGCCAGCAGCTTACTGGGTAGCACAGATACGCAGTATTTT
D: -; J: TRBJ2-7; V: TRBV19; size: -; CDR3: CASSIRLDSYEQYF; DNA: TGTGCCAGTAGTATAAGACTAGATTCCTACGAGCAGTACTTC
D: -; J: TRBJ1-2; V: TRBV29-1; size: -; CDR3: CSVEEGGREGYTF; DNA: TGCAGCGTTGAAGAGGGAGGTCGGGAAGGCTACACCTTC
D: -; J: TRBJ2-3; V: TRBV7-3; size: many; CDR3: CASSLEGALGNTDTQYF; DNA: TGTGCCAGCAGCTTAGAAGGGGCACTCGGAAACACAGATACGCAGTATTTT
D: -; J: TRBJ2-7; V: TRBV6-2/TRBV6-3; size: many; CDR3: CASSYPGPYEQYF; DNA: TGTGCCAGCAGTTACCCGGGCCCTTACGAGCAGTACTTC
D: TRBD1; J: TRBJ2-5; V: TRBV29-1; size: -; CDR3: CSLRPQGGETQYF; DNA: TGCAGCCTCCGCCCACAGGGGGGTGAGACCCAGTACTTC
D: -; J: TRBJ2-5; V: TRBV5-1; size: few; CDR3: CASSLWAGRGETQYF; DNA: TGCGCCAGCAGCTTGTGGGCGGGACGCGGAGAGACCCAGTACTTC
D: TRBD1; J: TRBJ2-7; V: TRBV7-8; size: few; CDR3: CASSLAFTGTEQHYEQYF; DNA: TGTGCCAGCAGCTTAGCGTTCACCGGGACAGAGCAACACTACGAGCAGTACTTC
D: -; J: TRBJ1-1; V: TRBV20-1; size: few; CDR3: CSARGSAPGVNTEAFF; DNA: TGCAGTGCTAGGGGATCCGCCCCAGGGGTGAACACTGAAGCTTTCTTT
D: -; J: TRBJ2-7; V: TRBV6-5; size: many; CDR3: CASSYSAGWEQYF; DNA: TGTGCCAGCAGTTACTCCGCAGGCTGGGAGCAGTACTTC
D: -; J: TRBJ2-2; V: TRBV11-1; size: -; CDR3: CASSFDFPGELFF; DNA: TGTGCCAGCAGCTTCGATTTCCCCGGGGAGCTGTTTTTT
D: -; J: TRBJ2-4; V: TRBV7-2; size: -; CDR3: CASRGVSKNIQYF; DNA: TGTGCCAGCCGAGGGGTTTCCAAAAACATTCAGTACTTC
D: -; J: TRBJ2-7; V: TRBV29-1; size: many; CDR3: CSPISVAVTYEQYF; DNA: TGCAGCCCCATCTCGGTAGCGGTTACCTACGAGCAGTACTTC
D: TRBD1; J: TRBJ1-5; V: TRBV29-1; size: few; CDR3: CSVRDRVNQPQHF; DNA: TGCAGCGTTCGGGACAGGGTAAATCAGCCCCAGCATTTT
D: -; J: TRBJ2-6; V: TRBV7-9; size: many; CDR3: CASVFAEVIELSGANVLTF; DNA: TGTGCCAGCGTTTTTGCGGAAGTTATTGAACTCTCTGGGGCCAACGTCCTGACTTTC
D: TRBD1; J: TRBJ2-7; V: TRBV6-2/TRBV6-3; size: -; CDR3: CASKDRVDEQYF; DNA: TGTGCCAGCAAGGACAGGGTCGACGAGCAGTACTTC
D: TRBD1; J: TRBJ1-4; V: TRBV5-1; size: many; CDR3: CATKEGTANEKLFF; DNA: TGCGCCACCAAGGAGGGGACAGCAAATGAAAAACTGTTTTTT
D: -; J: TRBJ1-2; V: TRBV6-5; size: few; CDR3: CASSSPGVQKSNYGYTF; DNA: TGTGCCAGCAGTTCCCCTGGGGTTCAGAAGTCTAACTATGGCTACACCTTC
D: -; J: TRBJ1-1; V: TRBV6-1; size: -; CDR3: CASTPRGRNTEAFF; DNA: TGTGCCAGCACCCCCAGAGGGCGGAACACTGAAGCTTTCTTT
D: TRBD1; J: TRBJ2-3; V: TRBV20-1; size: few; CDR3: CSARSGQGSFTQYF; DNA: TGCAGTGCTAGGAGTGGACAGGGTAGCTTCACGCAGTATTTT